This T cell receptor beta chain emerged from a study of shared clonotypes between healthy human individuals. Study-wide points: Among donors, clonotype sharing was expected to be affected by sequencing depth.

Worth noting for this clone: Antigen: not known.

The V end was cut by 4 bases, the J end by 3 bases, with 15 bases between. This CDR3 region has 15 residues. Germline lookup yields CDR1 MGHDK and CDR2 SYGVNS. Deep was the level used in running the assay. Sequencing used immunoSEQ multiplex PCR; TCRdb keeps in-frame clones, though not all of them. The sample has about 1.1 million clones; around three quarters are singletons. What was sequenced was memory CD4+ T cells from PBMCs. As to subset: CD45RA-negative fraction. The chain is built from TRBV25-1 and TRBJ1-2; D is uncertain. The source of this sequence is a man aged 18 to 29 in good health. Some clones in this sample may be carry-over from other donors' samples. CDR3 DNA: TGTGCCAGCAGTGGGCTAACCTGGGTGGACTATGGCTACACCTTC. It is translated as CASSGLTWVDYGYTF.